The entry below gives a single T cell receptor (beta chain) sequence along with its context. The antigen remains unidentified. The sample belongs to a study of T cell repertoires in cytomegalovirus infection. Study context: CMV epitopes, recently identified HLA-C-restricted and well-studied HLA-B-restricted, were used. Through public TCR beta signatures, both CMV infection and matching HLA type were indicated. Overall study findings and caveats: Across the ex vivo response, the dominant clonotypes were HLA-C-restricted CMV-specific TCR beta clonotypes.

TCRdb recomputed calls from the reads with MiXCR, one row per CDR3 protein. This sample has about half a million distinct CDR3 sequences, with roughly 34% found just once. The CDR3 runs 16 residues. CDR1 is ENHRY, CDR2 SYGVKD, per germline. Trimming cost V 2 bases and J 5 bases; bases outside gene matches: 6. The specimen comprised cultured PBMCs, sampled from culture after CMV antigen stimulation. The clonotype was recovered from a human donor in good health (CMV status not recorded). Some clones in this sample may be carry-over from other donors' samples. The rearrangement joins TRBV10-3 to TRBJ2-5; 12 bases agree with TRBD2. The DNA for the CDR3 is TGTGCCATCAGTGAGGCTAGCGGGAGGGTTAGCGAGACCCAGTACTTC. This encodes CAISEASGRVSETQYF.